Sequencing of this T cell receptor (beta chain) was carried out in a study of T-cell reconstitution after alpha-beta-depleted transplantation in children (dated by TCRdb to about 2016). Concerning the study at large: The study quantitatively tracked T-cell immune reconstitution after TCRalphabeta/CD19-depleted allogeneic hematopoietic cell transplantation in children using TCR repertoire profiling. Results the study describes overall, beyond this receptor: Hyperexpanded clone frequencies declined over subsequent months; after one year, T-cell counts and TCRbeta diversity were mostly attributed to newly produced T cells. Apparently early alphabetaT-cell count recovery about two months after transplant reportedly relied on only several hundred rapidly expanded clones derived from non-depleted graft cells. In some patients, the high TCRbeta diversity seen at day 60 was put down to recipient T cells and intrathymic progenitors that had survived conditioning.

CDR1 is given as SGDLS and CDR2 as YYNGEE, both from the germline V gene. The germline ends are 12 bases apart after V is trimmed by 0 bases and J by 8 bases. The CDR3 has 14 amino acids, counting the end cysteine and phenylalanine. Solely the CDR3 DNA is kept, with 42 bases framed from the first base. Points on this clonotype: Its specific antigen is unknown. Qualities for individual bases were not recorded, and no much larger clone is one base off.

The library was obtained by PCR. TCRdb names Illumina HiSeq 2500 as the instrument used. Molecular barcoding was employed in the preparation of TCR libraries, with unique molecular identifiers being used to normalize TCRbeta repertoire quantification. Through fastp at Q25 and MiXCR, TCRdb rebuilt clones from the public reads, retaining in-frame beta chains. Records with the same CDR3 protein are collapsed into one entry carrying the most frequent genes and DNA. This sample is represented by around 960,000 distinct CDR3 sequences; around 30% of them were singletons. Jointly, the top ten make up 28% of the sample. The treatment or condition label of this sample denotes: allogeneic hematopoietic cell transplantation with graft depleted of TCRalphabeta T cells and CD19 B cells. The transplant recipients were children given TCRalphabeta/CD19-depleted allogeneic hematopoietic cell grafts.

This clonotype was sampled from a boy under three years old who had a stem cell transplant for SCID, so the T cells may come from the graft donor. The rearranged chain carries TRBV9 and TRBJ2-1; TRBD2 is a weak D gene call, 5 bases matching. The source material was PBMCs, mostly from graft donor cells, sampled 360 days after TCRalphabeta/CD19-depleted stem cell transplant. The CDR3 amino acid sequence is: CASSVATHGDEQFF. The DNA sequence follows: TGTGCCAGCAGCGTAGCCACACACGGGGATGAGCAGTTCTTC.